This entry concerns a single TCR beta chain. Assay used: immunoSEQ multiplex PCR; TCRdb lists only in-frame clones, some missing. Of more than 65,000 clones in the sample, approximately 95% were seen once. The data stem from a study of T cell changes during pregnancy in multiple sclerosis. Germline CDR1 reads ENHRY; CDR2 reads SYGVKD. The CDR3 length is 15 residues. V lost 10 bases and J lost 4; bases outside the gene matches: 13. The chain employs TRBV10-3 and TRBJ1-1; TRBD1 aligns across 9 bases. The TCR was taken from a female donor with multiple sclerosis, enrolled in a pregnancy study. The sequencing here drew on peripheral blood, taken in the first trimester of pregnancy. This CDR3 is CATLVPGQGTTEAFF. The CDR3 DNA sequence: TGTGCCACTTTAGTTCCGGGACAGGGAACCACTGAAGCTTTCTTT.